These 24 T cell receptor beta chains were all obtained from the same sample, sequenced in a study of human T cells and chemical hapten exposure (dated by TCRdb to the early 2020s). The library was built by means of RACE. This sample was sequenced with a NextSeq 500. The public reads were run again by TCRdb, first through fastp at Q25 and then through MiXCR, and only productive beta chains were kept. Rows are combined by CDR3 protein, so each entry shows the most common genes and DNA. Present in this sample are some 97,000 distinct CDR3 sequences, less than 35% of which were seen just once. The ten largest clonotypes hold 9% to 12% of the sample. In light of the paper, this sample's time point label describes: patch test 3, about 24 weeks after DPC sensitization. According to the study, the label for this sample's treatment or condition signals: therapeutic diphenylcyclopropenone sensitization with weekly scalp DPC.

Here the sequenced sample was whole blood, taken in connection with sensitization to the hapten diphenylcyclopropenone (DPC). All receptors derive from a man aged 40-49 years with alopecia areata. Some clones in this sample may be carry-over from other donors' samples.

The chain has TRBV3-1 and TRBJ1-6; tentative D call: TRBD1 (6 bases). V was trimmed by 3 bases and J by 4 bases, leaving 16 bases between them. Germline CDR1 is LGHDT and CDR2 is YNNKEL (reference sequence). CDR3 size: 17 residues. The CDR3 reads CASSQYRESGYNSPLHF. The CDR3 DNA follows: TGTGCCAGCAGCCAGTACAGGGAATCCGGATATAATTCACCCCTCCACTTT.

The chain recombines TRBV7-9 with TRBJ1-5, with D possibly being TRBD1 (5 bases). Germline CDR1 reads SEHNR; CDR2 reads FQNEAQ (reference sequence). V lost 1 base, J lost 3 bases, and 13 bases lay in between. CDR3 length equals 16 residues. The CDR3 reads CASSLGAGSHNQPQHF. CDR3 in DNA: TGTGCCAGCAGCTTAGGGGCAGGGAGCCACAATCAGCCCCAGCATTTT.

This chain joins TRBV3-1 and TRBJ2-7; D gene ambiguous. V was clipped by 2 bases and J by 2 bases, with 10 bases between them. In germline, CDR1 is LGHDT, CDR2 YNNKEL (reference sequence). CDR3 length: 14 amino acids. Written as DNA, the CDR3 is TGTGCCAGCAGCCAAAGGCAGGCCGCCTACGAGCAGTACTTC. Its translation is CASSQRQAAYEQYF.

CDR3 in amino acids: CAISDSRGREQYF. The CDR3 DNA reads TGTGCCATCAGTGATTCCAGGGGGCGCGAGCAGTACTTC. The V call is TRBV10-3, the J call TRBJ2-7, with TRBD1 matching 8 bases. V shed 3 bases, J shed 6 bases, and the junction held 4 bases outside the gene matches. The CDR3 has 13 residues. CDR1 and CDR2 from the germline V gene are ENHRY and SYGVKD.

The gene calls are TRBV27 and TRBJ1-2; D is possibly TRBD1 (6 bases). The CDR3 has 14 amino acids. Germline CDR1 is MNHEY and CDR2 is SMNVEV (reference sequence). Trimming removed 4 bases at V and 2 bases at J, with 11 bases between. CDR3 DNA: TGTGCCAGCAGTTCCCGGACAGTGAACTATGGCTACACCTTC. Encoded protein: CASSSRTVNYGYTF.

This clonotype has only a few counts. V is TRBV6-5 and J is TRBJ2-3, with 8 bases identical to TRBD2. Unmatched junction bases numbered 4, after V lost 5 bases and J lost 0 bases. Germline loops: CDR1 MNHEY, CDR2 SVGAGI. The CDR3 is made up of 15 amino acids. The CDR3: CASSKLAASTDTQYF. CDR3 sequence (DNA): TGTGCCAGCAGTAAACTAGCGGCAAGCACAGATACGCAGTATTTT.

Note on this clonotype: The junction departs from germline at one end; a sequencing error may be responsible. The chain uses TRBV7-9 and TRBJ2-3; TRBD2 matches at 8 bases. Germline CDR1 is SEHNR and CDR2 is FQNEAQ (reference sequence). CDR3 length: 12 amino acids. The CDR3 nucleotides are TGTGCCAGCAGCTTAATGGGACTAGAGGCGGATTTT. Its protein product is CASSLMGLEADF.

The CDR3 sequence is CASSPQGSYNEQFF. CDR3 nucleotides: TGTGCCAGCAGCCCACAAGGGTCATACAATGAGCAGTTCTTC. J is TRBJ2-1 and V is TRBV4-2, with unresolved D. Germline-derived CDR1 and CDR2 are LGHNA and YNFKEQ. The CDR3 has 14 amino acids. Trimming left V 4 bases short and J 4 bases short, with 11 bases between.

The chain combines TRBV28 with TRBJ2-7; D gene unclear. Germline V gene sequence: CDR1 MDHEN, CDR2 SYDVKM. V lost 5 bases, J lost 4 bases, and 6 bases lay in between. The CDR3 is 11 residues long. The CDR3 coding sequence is TGTGCCAGCAGTGTAGCTTACGAGCAGTACTTC. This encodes CASSVAYEQYF.

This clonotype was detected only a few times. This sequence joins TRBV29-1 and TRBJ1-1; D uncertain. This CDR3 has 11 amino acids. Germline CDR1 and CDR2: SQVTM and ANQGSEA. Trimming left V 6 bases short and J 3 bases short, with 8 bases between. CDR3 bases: TGCAGCGTATCCCTTGACACTGAAGCTTTCTTT. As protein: CSVSLDTEAFF.

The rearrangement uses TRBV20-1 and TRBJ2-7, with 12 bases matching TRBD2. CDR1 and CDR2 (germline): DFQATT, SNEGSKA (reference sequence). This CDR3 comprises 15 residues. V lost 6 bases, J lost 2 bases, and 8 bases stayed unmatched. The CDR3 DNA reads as TGCAGTGCACCACTAGCGGGAGGAACGGCCTACGAGCAGTACTTC. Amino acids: CSAPLAGGTAYEQYF.

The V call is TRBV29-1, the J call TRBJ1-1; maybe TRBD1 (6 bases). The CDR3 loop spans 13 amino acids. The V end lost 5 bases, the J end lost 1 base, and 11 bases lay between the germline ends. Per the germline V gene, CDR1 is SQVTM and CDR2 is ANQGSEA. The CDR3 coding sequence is TGCAGCGTTACCTGGGGACAGAACACTGAAGCTTTCTTT. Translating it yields CSVTWGQNTEAFF.

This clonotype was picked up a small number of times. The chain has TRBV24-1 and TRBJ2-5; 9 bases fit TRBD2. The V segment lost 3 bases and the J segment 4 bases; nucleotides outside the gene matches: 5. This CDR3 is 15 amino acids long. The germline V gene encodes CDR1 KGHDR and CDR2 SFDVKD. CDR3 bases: TGTGCCACCAGTGATCGCGGGAGGGAGAGAGAGACCCAGTACTTC. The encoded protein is CATSDRGRERETQYF.

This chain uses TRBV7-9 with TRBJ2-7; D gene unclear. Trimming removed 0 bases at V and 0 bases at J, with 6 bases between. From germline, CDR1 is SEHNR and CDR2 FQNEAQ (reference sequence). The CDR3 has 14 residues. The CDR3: CASSLATNSYEQYF. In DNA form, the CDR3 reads TGTGCCAGCAGCTTAGCCACCAACTCCTACGAGCAGTACTTC.

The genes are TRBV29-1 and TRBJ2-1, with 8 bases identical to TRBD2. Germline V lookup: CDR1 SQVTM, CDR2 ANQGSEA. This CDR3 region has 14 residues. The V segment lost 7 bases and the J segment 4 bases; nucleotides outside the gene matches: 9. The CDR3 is CSGKSGSAYNEQFF. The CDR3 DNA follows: TGCAGCGGGAAAAGCGGGAGTGCTTACAATGAGCAGTTCTTC.

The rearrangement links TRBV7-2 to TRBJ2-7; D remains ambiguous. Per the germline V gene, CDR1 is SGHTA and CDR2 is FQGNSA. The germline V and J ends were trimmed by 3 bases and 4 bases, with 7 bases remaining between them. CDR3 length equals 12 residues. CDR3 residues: CASSFTQYEQYF. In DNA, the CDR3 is TGTGCCAGCAGCTTTACGCAATACGAGCAGTACTTC.

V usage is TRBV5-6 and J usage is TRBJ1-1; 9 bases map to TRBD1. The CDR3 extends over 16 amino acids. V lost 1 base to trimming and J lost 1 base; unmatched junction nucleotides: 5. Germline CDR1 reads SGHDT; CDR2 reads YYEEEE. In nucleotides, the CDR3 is TGTGCCAGCAGCTTGTCTCTGGGACAGGGGAACACTGAAGCTTTCTTT. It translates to CASSLSLGQGNTEAFF. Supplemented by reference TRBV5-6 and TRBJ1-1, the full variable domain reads DAGVTQSPTHLIKTRGQQVTLRCSPKSGHDTVSWYQQALGQGPQFIFQYYEEEERQRGNFPDRFSGHQFPNYSSELNVNALLLGDSALYLCASSLSLGQGNTEAFFGQGTRLTVV.

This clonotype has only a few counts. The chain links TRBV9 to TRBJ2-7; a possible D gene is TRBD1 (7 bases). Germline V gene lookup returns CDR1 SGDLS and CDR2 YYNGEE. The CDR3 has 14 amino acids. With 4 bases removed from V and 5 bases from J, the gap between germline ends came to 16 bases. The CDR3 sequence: CASSPPPGGNEQYF. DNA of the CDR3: TGTGCCAGCAGCCCCCCACCAGGGGGGAACGAGCAGTACTTC.

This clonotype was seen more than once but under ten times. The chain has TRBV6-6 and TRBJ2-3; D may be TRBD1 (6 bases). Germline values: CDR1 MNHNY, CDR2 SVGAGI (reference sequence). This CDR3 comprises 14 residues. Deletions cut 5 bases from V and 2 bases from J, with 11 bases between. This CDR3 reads CASSPRTATDTQYF. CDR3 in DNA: TGTGCCAGCAGTCCCCGGACAGCCACAGATACGCAGTATTTT.

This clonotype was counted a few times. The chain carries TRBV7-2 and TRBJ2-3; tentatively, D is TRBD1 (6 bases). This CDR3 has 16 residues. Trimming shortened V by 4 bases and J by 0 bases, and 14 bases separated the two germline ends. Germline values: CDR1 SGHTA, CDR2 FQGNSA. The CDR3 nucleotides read TGTGCCAGCAGCTCGGGACAAGCCGGTAGCACAGATACGCAGTATTTT. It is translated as CASSSGQAGSTDTQYF.

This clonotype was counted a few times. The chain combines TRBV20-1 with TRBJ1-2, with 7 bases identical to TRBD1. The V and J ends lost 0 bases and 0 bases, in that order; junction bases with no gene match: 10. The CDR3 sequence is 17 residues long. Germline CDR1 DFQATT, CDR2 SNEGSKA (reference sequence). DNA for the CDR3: TGCAGTGCTAGAGACTCGGCAAATACAGGGGCTAACTATGGCTACACCTTC. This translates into CSARDSANTGANYGYTF.

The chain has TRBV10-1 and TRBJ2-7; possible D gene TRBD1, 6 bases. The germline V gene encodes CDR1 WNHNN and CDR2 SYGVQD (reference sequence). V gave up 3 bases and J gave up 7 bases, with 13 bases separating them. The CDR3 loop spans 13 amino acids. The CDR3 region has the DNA TGCGCCAGCAGTGATCACAGGGTATCGGAGCAGTACTTC. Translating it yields CASSDHRVSEQYF.

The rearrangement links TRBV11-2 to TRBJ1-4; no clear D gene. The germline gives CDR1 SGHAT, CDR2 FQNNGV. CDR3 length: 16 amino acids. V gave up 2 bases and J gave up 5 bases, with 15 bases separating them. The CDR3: CASSLNTPIGNEKLFF. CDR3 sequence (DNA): TGTGCCAGCAGCTTAAACACCCCAATAGGGAATGAAAAACTGTTTTTT.

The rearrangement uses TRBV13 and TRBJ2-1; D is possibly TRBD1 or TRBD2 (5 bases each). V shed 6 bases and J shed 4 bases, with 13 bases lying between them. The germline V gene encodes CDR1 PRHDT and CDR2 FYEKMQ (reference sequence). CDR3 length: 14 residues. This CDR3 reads CASRPGGGYNEQFF. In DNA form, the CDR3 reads TGTGCCAGCAGGCCTGGTGGGGGATACAATGAGCAGTTCTTC.